A single sample is the source of the 15 T cell receptor beta chains below, sequenced in a study of cytomegalovirus exposure and HLA in healthy donors. PCR was performed using 60 Vbeta and 13 Jbeta primers. Measured with immunoSEQ multiplex PCR; TCRdb has only the in-frame clones, and not every one. The profile shows 150,000 or so clones, 70% to 90% of them singletons. Specimen: PBMCs. These receptors were collected from a man aged 18 to 29 in good health and CMV-seropositive.

The chain joins TRBV4-1 to TRBJ1-2; 7 bases are shared with TRBD1. Germline V gives CDR1 MGHRA, CDR2 YSYEKL. The CDR3 spans 15 residues. V gave up 5 bases and J gave up 6 bases; unmatched junction bases: 12. The CDR3 nucleotides are TGCGCCAGCAGCTCAAGGGGGCAGGGTTTTAATGGCTACACCTTC. This translates into CASSSRGQGFNGYTF.

The genes are TRBV7-2 and TRBJ2-1, with TRBD2 matching 11 bases. Trimming removed 5 bases from V and 7 bases from J; junction bases left unmatched: 4. This CDR3 contains 14 residues. Germline CDR1 SGHTA, CDR2 FQGNSA. The CDR3 sequence: CASSQRLAGNEQFF. CDR3 bases: TGTGCCAGCAGCCAACGACTAGCGGGGAATGAGCAGTTCTTC. Together with reference TRBV7-2 and TRBJ2-1, the CDR3 gives the full variable domain: GAGVSQSPSNKVTEKGKDVELRCDPISGHTALYWYRQSLGQGLEFLIYFQGNSAPDKSGLPSDRFSAERTGGSVSTLTIQRTQQEDSAVYLCASSQRLAGNEQFFGPGTRLTVL.

V is TRBV7-2 and J is TRBJ1-5; D is perhaps TRBD1 (6 bases). The V gene lost 1 base and the J gene lost 7 bases, with 11 bases spanning the gap. The CDR3 length is 14 residues. CDR1 and CDR2 from the germline V gene are SGHTA and FQGNSA. Here the CDR3 reads CASSLVSQGQPQHF. DNA of the CDR3: TGTGCCAGCAGCTTAGTCTCACAGGGACAGCCCCAGCATTTT.

V usage is TRBV6-1 and J usage is TRBJ2-5; 9 bases map to TRBD1. The DNA end favors TRBJ2-7, so the J call may be wrong. Germline CDR1 and CDR2: MNHNS and SASEGT. This CDR3 spans 14 amino acids. The CDR3: CASSRDRAVHEQYF. CDR3 bases: TGTGCCAGCAGCCGGGACAGGGCTGTACACGAGCAGTACTTC.

The V gene is TRBV4-1, the J gene TRBJ2-2; 8 positions agree with TRBD1. Germline CDR1 is MGHRA and CDR2 is YSYEKL. J was trimmed by 4 bases and V by 0 bases; bases with no gene match: 7. This CDR3 has 17 residues. The CDR3 loop is CASSQDGPGGGTGELFF. CDR3 nucleotide sequence: TGCGCCAGCAGCCAAGATGGTCCAGGGGGCGGCACCGGGGAGCTGTTTTTT.

The rearrangement links TRBV10-3 to TRBJ2-5; weak D call: TRBD2 (6 bases). The J call is doubtful: the DNA matches TRBJ2-7 better. CDR3 length: 13 residues. Germline CDR1 is ENHRY and CDR2 is SYGVKD. The CDR3 sequence is CAISESREDEQYF. In DNA, the CDR3 is TGTGCCATCAGTGAGTCCAGGGAGGACGAGCAGTACTTC.

The rearrangement uses TRBV6-4 and TRBJ2-3, with 9 positions matching TRBD2. From germline, CDR1 is MRHNA and CDR2 SNTAGT. There are 15 residues in the CDR3. The trim removed 6 bases at V and 4 bases at J, leaving 8 bases unmatched. CDR3 DNA: TGTGCCAGCAGGGAAAGCGGGGGGCCGTCAGATACGCAGTATTTT. Translation: CASRESGGPSDTQYF.

The genes are TRBV30 and TRBJ1-2; maybe TRBD1 (5 bases). This CDR3 is 13 amino acids long. CDR1 is GTSNPN, CDR2 SVGIG, per germline (reference sequence). Between the trimmed V and J ends, which lost 2 bases and 4 bases, there was a span of 11 bases. The CDR3 DNA sequence: TGTGCCTGGAGTCGTCGACAGCTCTATGGCTACACCTTC. Residues: CAWSRRQLYGYTF.

The rearrangement links TRBV7-8 to TRBJ2-3; no firm D call. Germline V lookup: CDR1 SGHVS, CDR2 FQNEAQ. The CDR3 is made up of 15 amino acids. Trimming left V 1 base short and J 4 bases short, with 12 bases between. As DNA, the CDR3 is TGTGCCAGCAGCTTAGATGGGTTCAGGTCAGATACGCAGTATTTT. Translated, it gives CASSLDGFRSDTQYF.

The V call is TRBV7-8, the J call TRBJ2-7, with D possibly matching TRBD1 (6 bases). The germline V and J ends were trimmed by 2 bases and 4 bases, with 24 bases remaining between them. Per the germline V gene, CDR1 is SGHVS and CDR2 is FQNEAQ. The CDR3 loop spans 18 amino acids. Here the CDR3 DNA reads TGTGCCAGCAGCTTAATCTCTGGGGGCAACATTCAACCTTACGAGCAGTACTTC. Amino acids: CASSLISGGNIQPYEQYF.

This clone was seen only a few times. The chain couples TRBV18 to TRBJ1-5; D unclear. The CDR3 spans 16 residues. Trimming pared 1 base from V and 0 bases from J, leaving 10 bases between. CDR1 KGHSH and CDR2 LQKENI come from the germline V gene. The chain's CDR3 is CASSPRAGYSNQPQHF. CDR3 in DNA: TGTGCCAGCTCACCACGGGCGGGCTATAGCAATCAGCCCCAGCATTTT.

About this clone: One end of the junction varies from germline; a read error may be responsible. The same CDR3 arises from other DNA sequences in this sample as well. CDR3 nucleotide sequence: TGTGCCAGCAGTGCAACCGGGACAGGGGCGTATGGCTACACTTTC. Amino acid sequence: CASSATGTGAYGYTF. This chain links TRBV27 with TRBJ1-2; 10 bases are shared with TRBD1. The CDR3 consists of 15 residues. The V gene's germline CDR1 is MNHEY and CDR2 SMNVEV (reference sequence).

The J gene is TRBJ1-2, the V gene TRBV6-5; maybe TRBD1 (6 bases). The germline CDR1 and CDR2 sequences are MNHEY and SVGAGI. Trimming took off 5 bases at V and 7 bases at J, with 20 bases between the two ends. This CDR3 is 15 amino acids long. The CDR3 sequence is CASSPSPGGKAGYTF. The CDR3 coding sequence is TGTGCCAGCAGTCCCAGTCCGGGGGGCAAGGCTGGCTACACCTTC.

The genes are TRBV30 and TRBJ1-1; D not resolved. Germline V lookup: CDR1 GTSNPN, CDR2 SVGIG (reference sequence). The ends were cut back, 3 bases at V and 1 base at J, with 15 bases in the middle. CDR3 length equals 15 residues. DNA of the CDR3: TGTGCCTGGAGCGTTGACCTGGAGGGGAACACTGAAGCTTTCTTT. As protein: CAWSVDLEGNTEAFF.

In this sample, this clone turned up once. The chain couples TRBV30 to TRBJ1-2; 10 bases line up with TRBD1. The length of the CDR3 is 13 residues. CDR1 and CDR2 from the germline V gene are GTSNPN and SVGIG (reference sequence). Losses at the gene ends were 1 base for V and 7 bases for J; bases not matched to a gene: 3. The CDR3 loop is CAWSGGTGVGYTF. The CDR3 nucleotides are TGTGCCTGGAGTGGCGGGACAGGGGTTGGCTACACCTTC.